The 29 T cell receptor beta chains given below trace back to one sample, sequenced in a study of shared clonotypes between healthy human individuals. The naive CD8 subset, CD45RO-negative cells positively selected for CCR7, excluded terminally differentiated effector memory CD45RA+ cells. Libraries were prepared by immunoSEQ multiplex PCR; TCRdb keeps only in-frame clonotypes and omits some of them. The top ten hold approximately 1% of the sample, which has some 2 million clones, about 95% seen once. The sequenced sample was naive CD8+ T cells sorted from blood. Every receptor here comes from a young man in good health.

The rearrangement links TRBV14 to TRBJ1-4; weak D call: TRBD1 (6 bases). The germline CDR1 and CDR2 sequences are SGHDN and FVKESK. Deletions cut 3 bases from V and 7 bases from J, with 12 bases between. This CDR3 is built from 14 residues. The DNA for the CDR3 is TGTGCCAGCAGCCATGGGGGCTATAGTGAAAAACTGTTTTTT. Its translation is CASSHGGYSEKLFF.

The chain is built from TRBV7-9 and TRBJ2-1, with D hard to call. Germline assignment: CDR1 SEHNR and CDR2 FQNEAQ (reference sequence). The CDR3 sequence is 15 residues long. Trimming took 4 bases from V and 5 from J, leaving 15 bases between them. The CDR3 loop reads CASSSPGGSHNEQFF. The CDR3 nucleotides are TGTGCCAGCAGCTCCCCGGGCGGTTCTCACAATGAGCAGTTCTTC.

The rearrangement uses TRBV13 and TRBJ2-5, with TRBD2 identical over 10 bases. This CDR3 contains 15 residues. The V segment lost 5 bases and the J segment 2 bases; nucleotides outside the gene matches: 5. The germline gives CDR1 PRHDT, CDR2 FYEKMQ (reference sequence). The CDR3, as DNA: TGTGCCAGCAGCACCGGACTAGCGGAGCAAGAGACCCAGTACTTC. As protein: CASSTGLAEQETQYF.

This sequence joins TRBV9 and TRBJ1-4; 9 bases are a match to TRBD1. This CDR3 spans 15 amino acids. CDR1 and CDR2 (germline): SGDLS, YYNGEE. The V segment lost 3 bases and the J segment 6 bases; nucleotides outside the gene matches: 6. CDR3 bases: TGTGCCAGCAGCGGCACAGGGGGCGTAGATGAAAAACTGTTTTTT. Translated: CASSGTGGVDEKLFF.

The chain couples TRBV5-4 to TRBJ1-2; tentatively, D is TRBD1 (5 bases). Per germline, CDR1 SGHNT and CDR2 YYREEE (reference sequence). The CDR3 is 14 residues long. V shed 1 base and J shed 4 bases, with 11 bases lying between them. CDR3 sequence: CASSLRGGSYGYTF. CDR3 DNA: TGTGCCAGCAGCTTGAGGGGAGGGAGCTATGGCTACACCTTC.

The chain couples TRBV6-1 to TRBJ2-1; D remains ambiguous. Per germline, CDR1 MNHNS and CDR2 SASEGT. The V end lost 4 bases, the J end lost 9 bases, and 10 bases lay between the germline ends. This CDR3 spans 12 amino acids. CDR3 bases: TGTGCCAGCAGTGTGCCTCCGGGTGAGCAGTTCTTC. Residues: CASSVPPGEQFF.

This chain joins TRBV4-1 and TRBJ2-5; TRBD1 aligns across 9 bases. Trimming at V came to 4 bases and at J to 3 bases, leaving 3 bases not matched to a gene. CDR3 length: 14 residues. Germline V gene lookup returns CDR1 MGHRA and CDR2 YSYEKL. The CDR3 coding sequence is TGCGCCAGCAGCCGGACAGGGGAAGAAGAGACCCAGTACTTC. It is translated as CASSRTGEEETQYF.

The chain combines TRBV14 with TRBJ1-2; a weak D match, TRBD1 (5 bases). Deletions cut 3 bases from V and 1 base from J, with 12 bases between. Per the germline V gene, CDR1 is SGHDN and CDR2 is FVKESK. The CDR3 contains 15 residues. Here the CDR3 DNA reads TGTGCCAGCAGCCAGCCTGGGACGGATAACTATGGCTACACCTTC. It is translated as CASSQPGTDNYGYTF.

Worth noting for this clone: A read error may produce the germline difference seen at one junction end. This chain uses TRBV7-7 with TRBJ2-7, with 8 bases matching TRBD2. Germline CDR1 is SSHAT and CDR2 is FNYEAQ (reference sequence). CDR3 size: 16 residues. The CDR3 DNA is TGTGCTAGCAGCCCCGGAGCGGGAGCTCTCTCCTACGAGCAGTACTTC. It yields the protein CASSPGAGALSYEQYF. Full variable domain (rest looked up from reference TRBV7-7 and TRBJ2-7): GAGVSQSPRYKVTKRGQDVTLRCDPISSHATLYWYQQALGQGPEFLTYFNYEAQPDKSGLPSDRFSAERPEGSISTLTIQRTEQRDSAMYRCASSPGAGALSYEQYFGPGTRLTVT.

J is TRBJ1-5 and V is TRBV27, with D unresolved. The CDR3 runs to 18 residues. Between the trimmed V and J ends, which lost 6 bases and 1 base, there was a span of 22 bases. Germline CDR1 and CDR2: MNHEY and SMNVEV (reference sequence). CDR3 loop: CASSQFSVVGPSNQPQHF. Written as DNA, the CDR3 is TGTGCCAGCAGCCAGTTCTCGGTCGTCGGACCCAGCAATCAGCCCCAGCATTTT.

About this clone: Other DNA sequences within the sample encode an identical CDR3. This chain links TRBV7-6 with TRBJ2-7, with D uncertain. Germline CDR1 reads SGHVS; CDR2 reads FNYEAQ. The CDR3 is 13 amino acids. V was clipped by 4 bases and J by 0 bases, with 7 bases between them. In nucleotides, the CDR3 is TGTGCCAGCAGCTCAGGCCTCTCCTACGAGCAGTACTTC. It specifies CASSSGLSYEQYF.

The chain recombines TRBV5-1 with TRBJ2-7; 7 nucleotides agree with TRBD2. Germline values: CDR1 SGHRS, CDR2 YFSETQ. V was pared by 7 bases and J by 7 bases, with 11 bases of the junction left unmatched. The CDR3 consists of 13 residues. In DNA, the CDR3 is TGCGCCAGCCGCTGGGACTACGAGTCGGAGCAGTACTTC. It yields the protein CASRWDYESEQYF.

The rearrangement links TRBV11-3 to TRBJ2-7; 8 positions match TRBD1. The CDR3 contains 15 residues. Unmatched junction bases numbered 8, after V lost 6 bases and J lost 1 base. Germline CDR1 is SGHNT and CDR2 is YENEEA. DNA for the CDR3: TGTGCCAGCAGTTCCGGGACAGGTCCTTCCTACGAGCAGTACTTC. Amino acids: CASSSGTGPSYEQYF.

The rearrangement joins TRBV5-6 to TRBJ1-6; D is ambiguous. The CDR3 length is 15 residues. V gave up 0 bases and J gave up 8 bases, with 12 bases separating them. CDR1 and CDR2 from the germline V gene are SGHDT and YYEEEE. In nucleotides, the CDR3 is TGTGCCAGCAGCTTGGATCGGGCGGCGCATTCACCCCTCCACTTT. This gives the protein CASSLDRAAHSPLHF. The variable domain in full, with the rest retrieved from reference TRBV5-6 and TRBJ1-6, is DAGVTQSPTHLIKTRGQQVTLRCSPKSGHDTVSWYQQALGQGPQFIFQYYEEEERQRGNFPDRFSGHQFPNYSSELNVNALLLGDSALYLCASSLDRAAHSPLHFGNGTRLTVT.

Of note for this clone: Other DNA sequences of this sample code for an identical CDR3. The chain employs TRBV5-1 and TRBJ1-6, with D unclear. Germline V gives CDR1 SGHRS, CDR2 YFSETQ. This CDR3 comprises 12 residues. Trimming left V 4 bases short and J 7 bases short, with 6 bases between. The CDR3 reads CASSPGNSPLHF. Here the CDR3 DNA reads TGCGCCAGCAGCCCCGGCAATTCACCCCTCCACTTT.

This chain links TRBV7-9 with TRBJ1-1; maybe TRBD1 (6 bases). This CDR3 is 12 amino acids long. Per the germline V gene, CDR1 is SEHNR and CDR2 is FQNEAQ (reference sequence). The germline V and J ends were trimmed by 5 bases and 11 bases, with 15 bases remaining between them. The CDR3 sequence: CASSPQGRGAFF. In DNA, the CDR3 is TGTGCCAGCAGCCCACAGGGACGGGGGGCTTTCTTT.

CDR3 loop: CASSQVETTEQYF. In DNA, the CDR3 is TGCGCCAGCAGCCAAGTAGAAACAACGGAGCAGTACTTC. The chain uses TRBV4-3 and TRBJ2-7; no reliable D call. V lost 1 base, J lost 7 bases, and 11 bases lay in between. The germline V gene has CDR1 LGHNA and CDR2 YSLEER. This CDR3 has 13 amino acids.

J is TRBJ2-1 and V is TRBV4-3; TRBD2 might be the D (5 bases). CDR1 and CDR2 from the germline V gene are LGHNA and YSLEER. CDR3 length: 15 residues. Trimming pared 0 bases from V and 4 bases from J, leaving 10 bases between. CDR3 in amino acids: CASSQEWERYNEQFF. For the CDR3, the DNA is TGCGCCAGCAGCCAAGAGTGGGAGCGATACAATGAGCAGTTCTTC.

This clone was observed a handful of times. The chain has TRBV6-6 and TRBJ1-2; D may be TRBD1 (5 bases). The CDR3 consists of 13 residues. With 6 bases removed from V and 8 bases from J, the gap between germline ends came to 16 bases. Germline CDR1 MNHNY, CDR2 SVGAGI (reference sequence). CDR3 amino acids: CASRPGTQGGYTF. In DNA, the CDR3 is TGTGCCAGCAGGCCCGGGACCCAGGGAGGCTACACCTTC.

The rearrangement links TRBV7-2 to TRBJ2-1; TRBD2 matches 13 bases. V shed 4 bases, J shed 4 bases, and the junction held 4 bases outside the gene matches. The germline CDR1 and CDR2 sequences are SGHTA and FQGNSA. The CDR3 sequence is 16 residues long. The CDR3 DNA sequence: TGTGCCAGCAGCTCGACTAGCGGGGGGCCATACAATGAGCAGTTCTTC. Protein product: CASSSTSGGPYNEQFF.

This clone was observed a single time. This rearrangement joins TRBV29-1 to TRBJ2-7; the match to TRBD2 covers 14 bases. V dropped 5 bases and J dropped 2; count of bases not matched to a gene: 14. CDR3 length: 18 amino acids. Per germline, CDR1 SQVTM and CDR2 ANQGSEA. CDR3 bases: TGCAGCGTTTCTGGGGGACTAGCGGGAGACGACCCAGCCTACGAGCAGTACTTC. Its translation is CSVSGGLAGDDPAYEQYF.

This chain connects TRBV27 to TRBJ2-7; the D is unclear. This CDR3 spans 13 amino acids. Looked up from germline, CDR1 is MNHEY and CDR2 is SMNVEV (reference sequence). Trimming cost V 4 bases and J 2 bases, with 9 bases left between them. The CDR3 region has the DNA TGTGCCAGCAGTTCGAGACCCACCTACGAGCAGTACTTC. This translates into CASSSRPTYEQYF.

The rearrangement uses TRBV7-9 and TRBJ2-7, with 9 bases that match TRBD1. This CDR3 contains 15 residues. Germline loops: CDR1 SEHNR, CDR2 FQNEAQ (reference sequence). The trim removed 5 bases at V and 0 bases at J, leaving 5 bases unmatched. The DNA for the CDR3 is TGTGCCAGCAGCCACGGGACAGGGTTCTCCTACGAGCAGTACTTC. Its protein is CASSHGTGFSYEQYF.

The chain joins TRBV29-1 to TRBJ1-2; D call uncertain. Germline CDR1 is SQVTM and CDR2 is ANQGSEA. V shed 4 bases and J shed 3 bases, with 15 bases lying between them. The CDR3 extends over 14 amino acids. The CDR3 reads CSVVRAGTHYGYTF. The DNA of the CDR3 is TGCAGCGTTGTACGGGCAGGCACACACTATGGCTACACCTTC.

The rearrangement joins TRBV6-1 to TRBJ2-7, with D perhaps assigned TRBD1 or TRBD2 (5 bases each). With 7 bases removed from V and 2 bases from J, the gap between germline ends came to 12 bases. The CDR3 runs to 13 residues. Germline CDR1 and CDR2: MNHNS and SASEGT. CDR3 sequence (DNA): TGTGCCAGCAATCAGGGAGTGACCTACGAGCAGTACTTC. Translating it yields CASNQGVTYEQYF.

The chain carries TRBV13 and TRBJ1-5; tentative D call: TRBD1 (5 bases). This CDR3 is 16 amino acids long. The germline CDR1 and CDR2 sequences are PRHDT and FYEKMQ (reference sequence). V was shortened by 2 bases and J by 2 bases, with 13 bases between the two germline ends. CDR3 DNA: TGTGCCAGCAGCTTAAGGGTAGGAGGGGGCAATCAGCCCCAGCATTTT. Protein product: CASSLRVGGGNQPQHF.

The rearrangement uses TRBV29-1 and TRBJ2-6, with 8 bases matching TRBD1. Germline assignment: CDR1 SQVTM and CDR2 ANQGSEA. CDR3 length equals 15 residues. V was pared by 4 bases and J by 0 bases, with 2 bases of the junction left unmatched. The CDR3: CSVGQGISGANVLTF. As DNA, the CDR3 is TGCAGCGTTGGACAGGGGATCTCTGGGGCCAACGTCCTGACTTTC.

The CDR3 region is CASSQVLSAEQYF. DNA for the CDR3: TGTGCCAGCAGCCAAGTTTTGTCAGCCGAGCAGTACTTC. This chain links TRBV14 with TRBJ2-7; D remains ambiguous. The germline gives CDR1 SGHDN, CDR2 FVKESK. This CDR3 has 13 amino acids. The V gene lost 1 base and the J gene lost 6 bases, with 10 bases spanning the gap.

The chain joins TRBV4-1 to TRBJ2-5; D might be TRBD1 or TRBD2, each matching 5 bases. The CDR3 totals 14 residues. CDR1 is MGHRA and CDR2 is YSYEKL in the germline V gene. Trimming removed 3 bases from V and 5 bases from J, with 13 bases in between. Here the CDR3 DNA reads TGCGCCAGCAGCCAGGACGGGGCCCAGGAGACCCAGTACTTC. Residues: CASSQDGAQETQYF.